This is a list of T cell receptor beta chains from one sample in a study of cytomegalovirus exposure and HLA in healthy donors. Profiled with immunoSEQ multiplex PCR; TCRdb holds only in-frame clones, not every one. This table holds fewer than 200,000 clones, approximately 79% found once. The sample consisted of PBMCs. The source of these receptors is a man aged 40-49 years in good health and CMV-seropositive. Both conserved end residues are part of each CDR3. A D gene is named only where the DNA matches it firmly. Only part of the rows carry a size: once, few, many, or a class if the clone is expanded.

V gene	D gene	CDR3 length	clone size	J gene	CDR3 protein	CDR3 DNA
TRBV5-1	NA	13	NA	TRBJ2-5	CASSFRELETQYF	TGCGCCAGCAGCTTCAGGGAATTAGAGACCCAGTACTTC
TRBV5-1	NA	15	NA	TRBJ2-3	CASSLEAAGTDTQYF	TGCGCCAGCAGCTTGGAAGCGGCCGGCACAGATACGCAGTATTTT
TRBV5-1	NA	15	once	TRBJ1-6	CASSLDYPGDSPLHF	TGCGCCAGCAGCTTGGACTACCCGGGGGATTCACCCCTCCACTTT
TRBV5-1	NA	13	NA	TRBJ2-2	CASSLGGSGELFF	TGCGCCAGCAGCTTGGGGGGCAGCGGGGAGCTGTTTTTT
TRBV19	TRBD1	15	few	TRBJ1-5	CASLWTGTSNQPQHF	TGTGCCAGTCTCTGGACAGGGACGAGCAATCAGCCCCAGCATTTT
TRBV9	NA	14	NA	TRBJ2-7	CASSVADSLYEQYF	TGTGCCAGCAGCGTAGCTGACAGTCTCTACGAGCAGTACTTC
TRBV10-3	NA	13	NA	TRBJ1-2	CAISESSNYGYTF	TGTGCCATCAGTGAGTCGTCGAACTATGGCTACACCTTC
TRBV18	TRBD2	17	few	TRBJ2-3	CASQGLAGPTGTDTQYF	TGTGCCAGCCAGGGACTAGCGGGGCCTACAGGCACAGATACGCAGTATTTT
TRBV5-1	TRBD1	16	NA	TRBJ2-1	CASSSSRDRGHYEQFF	TGCGCCAGCAGCTCAAGCCGGGACAGGGGGCACTATGAGCAGTTCTTC
TRBV5-1	TRBD1	13	NA	TRBJ2-7	CASSVGQGDEQYF	TGCGCCAGCAGCGTCGGACAGGGAGACGAGCAGTACTTC
TRBV4-2	NA	14	NA	TRBJ2-5	CASSQGARGETQYF	TGTGCCAGCAGCCAAGGGGCCCGGGGGGAGACCCAGTACTTC
TRBV6-1	NA	14	NA	TRBJ1-2	CASSESRSNYGYTF	TGTGCCAGCAGTGAATCGAGATCTAACTATGGCTACACCTTC
TRBV30	NA	14	NA	TRBJ1-3	CARAGSHSGNTIYF	TGTGCCAGGGCGGGGAGCCACTCTGGAAACACCATATATTTT
TRBV19	NA	14	NA	TRBJ1-2	CASSILGGNYGYTF	TGTGCCAGTAGTATTTTGGGGGGGAACTATGGCTACACCTTC
TRBV6-5	NA	13	NA	TRBJ1-1	CASSWRGRSEAFF	TGTGCCAGCAGTTGGCGGGGTCGATCTGAAGCTTTCTTT
TRBV5-4	NA	14	NA	TRBJ2-2	CASLLQGSTGELFF	TGTGCCAGCCTCCTCCAGGGAAGCACCGGGGAGCTGTTTTTT
TRBV6-6	TRBD2	16	NA	TRBJ2-2	CASTHGGGPNTGELFF	TGTGCCAGCACCCACGGGGGGGGGCCAAACACCGGGGAGCTGTTTTTT
TRBV15	NA	12	NA	TRBJ1-1	CAASGWNTEAFF	TGTGCCGCCTCGGGGTGGAACACTGAAGCTTTCTTT
TRBV19	TRBD1	15	NA	TRBJ2-5	CASSIGDRGGETQYF	TGTGCCAGTAGTATAGGGGACAGGGGTGGTGAGACCCAGTACTTC
TRBV12-1	NA	14	NA	TRBJ1-2	CASSFAQGCYGYTF	TGTGCCAGCAGCTTTGCGCAGGGCTGCTATGGCTACACCTTC